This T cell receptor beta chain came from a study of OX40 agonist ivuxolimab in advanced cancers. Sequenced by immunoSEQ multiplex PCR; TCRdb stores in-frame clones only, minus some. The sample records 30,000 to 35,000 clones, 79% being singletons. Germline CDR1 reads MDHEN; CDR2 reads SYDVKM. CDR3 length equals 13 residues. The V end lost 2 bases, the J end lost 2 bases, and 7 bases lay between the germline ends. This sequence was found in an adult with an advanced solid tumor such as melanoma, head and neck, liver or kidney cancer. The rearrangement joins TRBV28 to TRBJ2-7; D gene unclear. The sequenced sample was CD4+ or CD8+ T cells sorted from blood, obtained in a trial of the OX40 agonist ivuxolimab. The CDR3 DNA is TGTGCCAGCAGTTTAAACAGCCCCTACGAGCAGTACTTC. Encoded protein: CASSLNSPYEQYF.